Listed below are T cell receptor beta chains from one sample, sequenced in a study of response to subunit inactivated influenza vaccine. Via MiXCR, TCRdb re-called the RT-PCR reads, giving one row per CDR3 protein. The profile shows roughly 760,000 distinct CDR3 sequences, about 20% of them singletons. The sample was PBMCs from blood, taken less than 6 days after vaccination. The source of these receptors is a man in his fifties or sixties who received an inactivated influenza vaccine. Each CDR3 is given with its conserved first and last residue. The D gene is left open where the match is weak. Not every row has a clone size; where given, it reads once, few, many or a size class.

TGTGCCAGCAGCACTAGGGACCGCGGGTACTACGAGCAGTACTTC,CASSTRDRGYYEQYF,TRBV7-9,TRBJ2-7,once,.
TGTGCCAGCAGGGGACTAGCGGGAGTTGGATACAATGAGCAGTTCTTC,CASRGLAGVGYNEQFF,TRBV12-3/TRBV12-4,TRBJ2-1,few,TRBD2
TGTGCCACCAGTGATGGGGGACTAGCGGGAAACTACAATGAGCAGTTCTTC,CATSDGGLAGNYNEQFF,TRBV24-1,TRBJ2-1,few,TRBD2
TGCAGTGCTAGAGAGACAGGGGGCCGGACGAACACCGGGGAGCTGTTTTTT,CSARETGGRTNTGELFF,TRBV20-1,TRBJ2-2,few,TRBD1
TGTGCCAGCAGCAAAGCGGGACTAGCGGGAGTAGACGAGCAGTACTTC,CASSKAGLAGVDEQYF,TRBV21-1,TRBJ2-7,.,.
TGTGCCATCAGTGAGGTGACTAACTATGGCTACACCTTC,CAISEVTNYGYTF,TRBV10-3,TRBJ1-2,many,.
TGTGCCAGCAGTTACGCCCGGAAGACAGGGTTCGCCCCTAATCAGCCCCAGCATTTT,CASSYARKTGFAPNQPQHF,TRBV6-2/TRBV6-3,TRBJ1-5,many,TRBD1
TGTGCCAGCAGTTCCACCCGCACAGGGTCCTACGAGCAGTACTTC,CASSSTRTGSYEQYF,TRBV12-3/TRBV12-4,TRBJ2-7,few,.
TGTGCCAGCAGCCCGGGACTAGCGGGAGTTCCGTACGAGCAGTACTTC,CASSPGLAGVPYEQYF,TRBV7-2,TRBJ2-7,few,TRBD2
TGTGCCAGCAAGGTTCTAATGAACACTGAAGCTTTCTTT,CASKVLMNTEAFF,TRBV12-3/TRBV12-4,TRBJ1-1,.,.
TGTGCCAGCCGACGGGGACTAGCGGGGGTCGGTTCGTCCAATGAGCAGTTCTTC,CASRRGLAGVGSSNEQFF,TRBV3-1,TRBJ2-1,.,TRBD2
TGTGCCAGCAGAGTCGGTGGCGGATCCTACGAGCAGTACTTC,CASRVGGGSYEQYF,TRBV12-3/TRBV12-4,TRBJ2-7,many,.
TGTGCCATCAGTGAAGTTGGGCACAATGAGCAGTTCTTC,CAISEVGHNEQFF,TRBV10-3,TRBJ2-1,.,.
TGTGCCAGCAGCCAAGAAACGGGGAACTACAATGAGCAGTTCTTC,CASSQETGNYNEQFF,TRBV3-1,TRBJ2-1,few,.
TGTGCCACCAGAAACTCCGGACAGGGCTCCTACAATGAGCAGTTCTTC,CATRNSGQGSYNEQFF,TRBV24-1,TRBJ2-1,.,TRBD1
TGTGCCAGCTCTGTACATACATACAATGAGCAGTTCTTC,CASSVHTYNEQFF,TRBV12-3/TRBV12-4,TRBJ2-1,.,.
TGCAGCGTTGTTTTGTCTAGCAGTTCGAACACCGGGGAGCTGTTTTTT,CSVVLSSSSNTGELFF,TRBV29-1,TRBJ2-2,many,.
TGTGCCAGCAGCTGGACTAGCGCAGAGCTGTTTTTT,CASSWTSAELFF,TRBV12-3/TRBV12-4,TRBJ2-2,.,TRBD2
TGCGCCAGCAGCTTGGCGGTACGGGTGAACACCATATATTTT,CASSLAVRVNTIYF,TRBV5-1,TRBJ1-3,.,.
TGTGCCAGCAGCTTAGCCAGACCGGGGAGCACAGATACGCAGTATTTT,CASSLARPGSTDTQYF,TRBV11-2,TRBJ2-3,.,.
TGTGCCAGCAGTTCGATCACTCATTACAAGCAGTACTTC,CASSSITHYKQYF,TRBV28,TRBJ2-7,few,.
TGTGCCAGCAGCATAGGGGGTGCTGGGGCCAACGTCCTGACTTTC,CASSIGGAGANVLTF,TRBV7-2,TRBJ2-6,.,.
TGTGCCAGCAGTTACTCGAGTCTAGGGAATGAGCAGTTCTTC,CASSYSSLGNEQFF,TRBV6-5,TRBJ2-1,.,.
TGTGCCAGCAGCTTAGCGGGTTTAGATTGGGACACAAGGGCTAATTCACCCCTCCACTTT,CASSLAGLDWDTRANSPLHF,TRBV7-8,TRBJ1-6,.,.
TGCGCCAGCAGCTTGGACGCCCCCGGGGCGGGTTACATGAACACTGAAGCTTTCTTT,CASSLDAPGAGYMNTEAFF,TRBV5-1,TRBJ1-1,.,.
TGCAGTGCTAGAGAGACTACCTGGAGGCAGCCCCAGCATTTT,CSARETTWRQPQHF,TRBV20-1,TRBJ1-5,.,.
TGTGCCAGCAGTTACTCTTCAGGGACGGGCCGCGAGCAGTACTTC,CASSYSSGTGREQYF,TRBV6-2/TRBV6-3,TRBJ2-7,many,.
TGCGCCAGCAGCCTGCACAGGGACGATGGCTATGGCTACACCTTC,CASSLHRDDGYGYTF,TRBV4-1,TRBJ1-2,many,.
TGTGCCAGCAGTTATTGGGAATTGGGCGAGCAGTACTTC,CASSYWELGEQYF,TRBV6-2/TRBV6-3,TRBJ2-7,few,.
TGCAGCGTTGAAGATCTTCACTCGCAGGGCTCCTCTGGAAACACCATATATTTT,CSVEDLHSQGSSGNTIYF,TRBV29-1,TRBJ1-3,many,.
TGTGCCACCAGTGGAACCCGGGACAGGGGATCTGGGGCCAACGTCCTGACTTTC,CATSGTRDRGSGANVLTF,TRBV24-1,TRBJ2-6,.,TRBD1
TGTGCCAGTACCCCCTCCCTAGCTTCCTACGAGCAGTACTTC,CASTPSLASYEQYF,TRBV6-1,TRBJ2-7,.,.
TGCAGCGTTGAAGACCCGGGGGCCTACGAGCAGTACTTC,CSVEDPGAYEQYF,TRBV29-1,TRBJ2-7,.,.
TGTGCCATCAGTGAGTCTCGGGAGACCTACAATGAGCAGTTCTTC,CAISESRETYNEQFF,TRBV10-3,TRBJ2-1,.,.
TGTGCCAGCAGCTTAAACAATGAGCAGTTCTTC,CASSLNNEQFF,TRBV7-9,TRBJ2-1,many,.
TGTGCCATCACCCAAGGGCTAGGGACTGAAGCTTTCTTT,CAITQGLGTEAFF,TRBV10-3,TRBJ1-1,.,.
TGTGCCAGCATTAGCCAGAGCTACGAGCAGTACTTC,CASISQSYEQYF,TRBV6-1,TRBJ2-7,few,.
TGTGCCAGCAGCTTCTCATGGACAGGGTGGGAGACCCAGTACTTC,CASSFSWTGWETQYF,TRBV7-2,TRBJ2-5,.,TRBD1
TGTGCCAGCAGCTTCGACCCAGGGATCAGTTACGAGCAGTACTTC,CASSFDPGISYEQYF,TRBV7-2,TRBJ2-7,.,.
TGTGCCAGCAGTTTATTAGGGCCCTACGAGCAGTACTTC,CASSLLGPYEQYF,TRBV12-3/TRBV12-4,TRBJ2-7,.,.
TGCAGCGTTGACGGTGATGGGTGGGGCCGCACAGATACGCAGTATTTT,CSVDGDGWGRTDTQYF,TRBV29-1,TRBJ2-3,many,.
TGTGCCAGCAGTTACTCCATGGACAGGGGGTATTCGGGCAATCAGCCCCAGCATTTT,CASSYSMDRGYSGNQPQHF,TRBV6-2/TRBV6-3,TRBJ1-5,few,TRBD1
TGCAGTGCTAGAGACCCGAGCCAGGGGAGGACTTTCTTT,CSARDPSQGRTFF,TRBV20-1,TRBJ1-1,few,.
TGTGCCAGCAGCCCGGGAGCCCTGACGACCCAGTACTTC,CASSPGALTTQYF,TRBV28,TRBJ2-5,few,.
TGTGCCAGCAGCTGGACTAGTATGAATGAGCAGTTCTTC,CASSWTSMNEQFF,TRBV6-1,TRBJ2-1,few,TRBD2
TGCGCCAGCAGCACCCTGACAGGGGACTCTGGGGCCAACGTCCTGACTTTC,CASSTLTGDSGANVLTF,TRBV5-1,TRBJ2-6,.,TRBD1
TGCGCCAGCAGCCAAGACAACAGGGGAGGTCAGCCCCAGCATTTT,CASSQDNRGGQPQHF,TRBV4-3,TRBJ1-5,.,TRBD1
TGCGCCAGCAGCTTCCCGGGACGCCCCTACGAGCAGTACTTC,CASSFPGRPYEQYF,TRBV5-1,TRBJ2-7,.,.
TGTGCCATCGTGGGCAGGGCGAACACCGGGGAGCTGTTTTTT,CAIVGRANTGELFF,TRBV10-3,TRBJ2-2,few,.
TGTGCCAGCAGTTACTCGAACCCGGGACAGGGTAATTCACCCCTCCACTTT,CASSYSNPGQGNSPLHF,TRBV6-5,TRBJ1-6,.,TRBD1
TGCGCCAGCAGCTCCCTGCGGACAGGGGCACGCACAGATACGCAGTATTTT,CASSSLRTGARTDTQYF,TRBV5-1,TRBJ2-3,few,TRBD1
TGCAGTGCTAGGCCGGTTGGGGGCAAAGGGACGGATGAGCAGTTCTTC,CSARPVGGKGTDEQFF,TRBV20-1,TRBJ2-1,.,.